The sequence of this T cell receptor beta chain was determined in a study of blood T cells in healthy people across ages. The CDR3 loop spans 16 amino acids. V was pared by 5 bases and J by 4 bases, with 21 bases between. CDR1 DFQATT and CDR2 SNEGSKA come from the germline V gene (reference sequence). As to this clonotype: The antigen remains undetermined.

Study results and limitations: Because donor CMV status was unknown, expanded clonotype changes were possibly confounded. Reliance upon unsorted PBMCs precluded definitive naive versus antigen-experienced comparison. It was held that diversity estimates obtained from one million T cells represented underestimates.

A sample-barcoded 5' primer and a J-beta primer mix were used in a second PCR of roughly 7 to 11 cycles. TCRdb ran MiXCR on the 5' RACE reads and lists one entry per CDR3 protein. Here the sample spans about 1.4 million distinct CDR3 sequences, 45% to 70% being singletons. Per sample, extraction of total RNA gave at least 6 micrograms in every case. The chain links TRBV20-1 to TRBJ1-3; D may be TRBD1 (6 bases). This receptor was obtained from a man in his late teens or twenties in good health. Sequencing was performed on blood. CDR3 nucleotides: TGCAGTGCTTCACTCCGCAGGGGCTTGTTGGGAAACACCATATATTTT. It codes for CSASLRRGLLGNTIYF.